A selection of T cell receptor beta chains follows, all from one sample in a study of CD8 T cells in Susac syndrome. One entry per CDR3 protein results from TCRdb running MiXCR on the immunoSEQ multiplex PCR reads. The sample lists some 120,000 distinct CDR3 sequences, about 94% seen once, with 0.095% to 0.15% in the top ten. The sample taken for sequencing was CD4+ T cells from PBMCs. These receptors all stem from a human donor with multiple sclerosis. Each CDR3 is given with its conserved first and last residue. The D gene is left open where the match is weak. Clone size, where shown, is once, few, many, or a class for clones that have expanded.

NA	TRBD2	TRBJ2-1	TRBV6-5	TGTGCCAGCAGTTGGGGACTAGCGGGAGTACGGAATGAGCAGTTCTTC	CASSWGLAGVRNEQFF
NA	NA	TRBJ1-4	TRBV12-3/TRBV12-4	TGTGCCAGCAGTTTTTGGGACAATGATGAAAAACTGTTTTTT	CASSFWDNDEKLFF
NA	NA	TRBJ1-1	TRBV10-2	TGCGCCAGCAGTGAGACGAACACTGAAGCTTTCTTT	CASSETNTEAFF
NA	TRBD1	TRBJ1-1	TRBV3-1	TGTGCCAGCAGAAGGGGGCCCCAGGACACTGAAGCTTTCTTT	CASRRGPQDTEAFF
NA	NA	TRBJ2-2	TRBV20-1	TGCAGTGCTACAGGGCCCACCGGATGGGAGCTGTTTTTT	CSATGPTGWELFF
NA	NA	TRBJ2-5	TRBV5-1	TGCGCCAGCAGCTTGAAACCCGGGTTGGAGACCCAGTACTTC	CASSLKPGLETQYF
once	TRBD1	TRBJ1-2	TRBV6-2/TRBV6-3	TGTGCCAGCAGTTACTGGGGGACAGAACGAGACGGCTACACCTTC	CASSYWGTERDGYTF
NA	NA	TRBJ2-6	TRBV6-5	TGTGCCAGCAGTTACACAGGCTCTGGGGCCAACGTCCTGACTTTC	CASSYTGSGANVLTF
NA	NA	TRBJ2-3	TRBV19	TGTGCCAGTAGTACACGGGGATCAGATACGCAGTATTTT	CASSTRGSDTQYF
NA	TRBD2	TRBJ2-7	TRBV10-1	TGCGCCAGCAGCGTCGGTCCGGCGGGAGGATCCTACGAGCAGTACTTC	CASSVGPAGGSYEQYF
NA	TRBD2	TRBJ2-3	TRBV12-3/TRBV12-4	TGTGCCAGCAGGACTAGCCCCCAGTTTGCAGATACGCAGTATTTT	CASRTSPQFADTQYF
once	NA	TRBJ1-2	TRBV5-1	TGCGCCAGCAGCTTGGACGCCCCCGGCTATGGCTACACCTTC	CASSLDAPGYGYTF
NA	TRBD2	TRBJ2-3	TRBV7-2	TGTGCCAGCAGCTTCGTAGCGGGGACCGCAGATACGCAGTATTTT	CASSFVAGTADTQYF
NA	NA	TRBJ1-2	TRBV12-3/TRBV12-4	TGTGCCAGCACCTTCAGGGGTGGAACTGCTGGCTACACCTTC	CASTFRGGTAGYTF
once	TRBD1	TRBJ1-5	TRBV7-8	TGTGCCAGCAGACTAACAGGGGGCCGTCAGCCCCAGCATTTT	CASRLTGGRQPQHF
NA	NA	TRBJ1-1	TRBV7-3	TGTGCCAGCAGCTTCGGTAAGAACACTGAAGCTTTCTTT	CASSFGKNTEAFF
NA	TRBD1	TRBJ1-5	TRBV6-6	TGTGCCAGCAGTTCAGGGGGCCAGCCCCAGCATTTT	CASSSGGQPQHF
NA	NA	TRBJ1-6	TRBV5-1	TGCGCCAGCAGCTCAATTAATCAGGGGAAAGAACCCCTCCACTTT	CASSSINQGKEPLHF
NA	NA	TRBJ2-4	TRBV7-3	TGTGCCAGCAGCCCCAACGGGGGAAACATTCAGTACTTC	CASSPNGGNIQYF
NA	NA	TRBJ1-4	TRBV19	TGTGCCAGCAGGACAGCAACTAATGAAAAACTGTTTTTT	CASRTATNEKLFF
NA	NA	TRBJ1-1	TRBV2	TGTGCCAGCAGTGATAGGGGAGAGAACACTGAAGCTTTCTTT	CASSDRGENTEAFF
NA	NA	TRBJ1-2	TRBV20-1	TGCAGTGCTTCCACAGGGTCAGAAGGCTACACCTTC	CSASTGSEGYTF
NA	NA	TRBJ2-3	TRBV6-6	TGTGCCAGCAGAGCGGAGGTCACAGATACGCAGTATTTT	CASRAEVTDTQYF
NA	NA	TRBJ2-3	TRBV14	TGTGCCAGCAGCCAAGCAAATACGCAGTATTTT	CASSQANTQYF
NA	NA	TRBJ1-3	TRBV7-2	TGTGCCAGCAGTTCAAGAAGTGGGACTGCGAACACCATATATTTT	CASSSRSGTANTIYF
NA	TRBD1	TRBJ2-2	TRBV3-1	TGTGCCAGCAGCCTACGCCGAGGACAGGGTCACACCGGGGAGCTGTTTTTT	CASSLRRGQGHTGELFF
NA	NA	TRBJ1-1	TRBV29-1	TGCAGCGCAGTCGACCGGCAGACGAACACTGAAGCTTTCTTT	CSAVDRQTNTEAFF
NA	NA	TRBJ1-4	TRBV3-1	TGTGCCAGCAGCCACCGGACAGCTAGAGGTGAACTGTTTTTT	CASSHRTARGELFF
NA	NA	TRBJ2-3	TRBV24-1	TGTGCCACCAGGGGGACGGCAGCGGATACGCAGTATTTT	CATRGTAADTQYF
once	NA	TRBJ1-1	TRBV19	TGTGCCAGTAGTATTGGCTACATGAACACTGAAGCTTTCTTT	CASSIGYMNTEAFF
NA	NA	TRBJ1-1	TRBV11-2	TGTGCCAGCAGCTTAGGGCGAGTAAGGGGGAGGATGAACACTGAAGCTTTCTTT	CASSLGRVRGRMNTEAFF
NA	NA	TRBJ1-5	TRBV7-2	TGTGCCAGCAGCCGCCCTTCACAGCCCCAGCATTTT	CASSRPSQPQHF
NA	NA	TRBJ1-1	TRBV12-3/TRBV12-4	TGTGCCAGCGGGGCGCCGGCATTATTTGAAGCTTTCTTT	CASGAPALFEAFF
NA	NA	TRBJ2-3	TRBV12-3/TRBV12-4	TGTGCCAGCACCCTTGACCTTAGCACAGATACGCAGTATTTT	CASTLDLSTDTQYF
NA	NA	TRBJ2-2	TRBV4-2	TGTGCCAGCAGCCCAGTACAGGCGTCGAACACCGGGGAGCTGTTTTTT	CASSPVQASNTGELFF
NA	NA	TRBJ2-7	TRBV29-1	TGCAGCGTGGCATCTACTAGACTCCCATACGAGCAGTACTTC	CSVASTRLPYEQYF
NA	NA	TRBJ1-2	TRBV29-1	TGCAGCGTTGAAGATGCGCCAGGGGTTAACTATGGCTACACCTTC	CSVEDAPGVNYGYTF
NA	NA	TRBJ2-7	TRBV19	TGTGCCAGTAGCGGAATCGGGGGAGGCGAGCAGTACTTC	CASSGIGGGEQYF
NA	NA	TRBJ1-2	TRBV6-1	TGTGCCAGCAGTCCGGTTCAGGGCTACACCTTC	CASSPVQGYTF
NA	NA	TRBJ1-4	TRBV6-2/TRBV6-3	TGTGCCAGCAGTTACGGTAAAGTCGTTTCGGAAAAACTGTTTTTT	CASSYGKVVSEKLFF
NA	TRBD1	TRBJ1-3	TRBV10-2	TGCGCCAGCAGGCTGACAGGGATCGGAAACACCATATATTTT	CASRLTGIGNTIYF
NA	TRBD2	TRBJ2-7	TRBV2	TGTGCCAGCAGTGAAATTTGGGGGGGCGAGCAGTACTTC	CASSEIWGGEQYF
once	NA	TRBJ2-3	TRBV20-1	TGCAGTGCTTCTGGGTGGGAGCGGGCCACAGATACGCAGTATTTT	CSASGWERATDTQYF
NA	NA	TRBJ2-5	TRBV7-7	TGTGCCAGCAGCTCAAGACCGGGGTCCCAAGAGACCCAGTACTTC	CASSSRPGSQETQYF
NA	TRBD1	TRBJ2-2	TRBV12-3/TRBV12-4	TGTGCCAGCACCCTCCAGGGGGCAATCGGGGAGCTGTTTTTT	CASTLQGAIGELFF
NA	NA	TRBJ2-7	TRBV11-1	TGTGCCAGCAGCTCAAGTGCCTACGAGCAGTACTTC	CASSSSAYEQYF
NA	TRBD2	TRBJ2-5	TRBV19	TGTGCCAGTACGGGACTAGCGGGAGTAGAGACCCAGTACTTC	CASTGLAGVETQYF
NA	NA	TRBJ2-5	TRBV7-9	TGTGCCAGCAGCCCACAAGGACACGGCTTTAGGGAGACCCAGTACTTC	CASSPQGHGFRETQYF
NA	NA	TRBJ1-1	TRBV6-5	TGTGCCAGCAGTTACTCGTCGACGGTCGGCTCTGAAGCTTTCTTT	CASSYSSTVGSEAFF
NA	NA	TRBJ2-7	TRBV5-6	TGTGCCAGCAGCTTGGCCGTCGCGGGAGAGCAGTACTTC	CASSLAVAGEQYF
NA	NA	TRBJ2-7	TRBV19	TGTGCCAGTAGCCTAGAACGGGGTGACACCTACGAGCAGTACTTC	CASSLERGDTYEQYF
few	NA	TRBJ2-6	TRBV7-2	TGTGCCAGCAGCTTATCAACTGGGGCCAACGTCCTGACTTTC	CASSLSTGANVLTF
NA	NA	TRBJ2-2	TRBV19	TGTGCCAGTAGTATAGATCGGGCAGGGAACACCGGGGAGCTGTTTTTT	CASSIDRAGNTGELFF
few	NA	TRBJ1-1	TRBV3-1	TGTGCCAGCAGCCCTGCAGGGCCGAACACTGAAGCTTTCTTT	CASSPAGPNTEAFF
NA	NA	TRBJ2-2	TRBV6-6	TGTGCCAGCTCTTCACGGGGGCGTAGCACCGGGGAGCTGTTTTTT	CASSSRGRSTGELFF
NA	NA	TRBJ2-7	TRBV5-1	TGCGCCAGCAGCCCGGGCGGGGTCCCGACAGGCTACGAGCAGTACTTC	CASSPGGVPTGYEQYF
NA	TRBD1	TRBJ2-4	TRBV3-1	TGTGCCAGCAGCCAGTGGGACAGGGGGACCAAAAACATTCAGTACTTC	CASSQWDRGTKNIQYF
NA	NA	TRBJ1-5	TRBV15	TGTGCCACCAGCAGAGATCTCGGGGATGTTGGTACCCAGCATTTT	CATSRDLGDVGTQHF
NA	NA	TRBJ1-2	TRBV30	TGTGCCTGGAGTGTATGGAACAGCCGCTATGGCTACACCTTC	CAWSVWNSRYGYTF
NA	NA	TRBJ1-1	TRBV29-1	TGCAGCGTTGAGACCCAGGGCGGCACTGAAGCTTTCTTT	CSVETQGGTEAFF